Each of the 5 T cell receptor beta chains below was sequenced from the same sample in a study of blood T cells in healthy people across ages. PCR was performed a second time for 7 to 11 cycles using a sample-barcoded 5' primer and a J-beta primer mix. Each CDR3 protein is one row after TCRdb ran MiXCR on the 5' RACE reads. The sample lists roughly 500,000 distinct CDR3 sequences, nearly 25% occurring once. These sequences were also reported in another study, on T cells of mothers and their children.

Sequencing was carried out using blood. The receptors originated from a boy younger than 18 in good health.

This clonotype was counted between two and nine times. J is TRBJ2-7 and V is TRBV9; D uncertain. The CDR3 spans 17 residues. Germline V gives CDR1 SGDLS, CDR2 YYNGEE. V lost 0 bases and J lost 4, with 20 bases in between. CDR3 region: CASSVAPNDGLGYEQYF. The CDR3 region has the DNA TGTGCCAGCAGCGTAGCACCCAACGACGGTCTGGGATACGAGCAGTACTTC. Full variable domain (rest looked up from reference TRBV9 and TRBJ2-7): DSGVTQTPKHLITATGQRVTLRCSPRSGDLSVYWYQQSLDQGLQFLIQYYNGEERAKGNILERFSAQQFPDLHSELNLSSLELGDSALYFCASSVAPNDGLGYEQYFGPGTRLTVT.

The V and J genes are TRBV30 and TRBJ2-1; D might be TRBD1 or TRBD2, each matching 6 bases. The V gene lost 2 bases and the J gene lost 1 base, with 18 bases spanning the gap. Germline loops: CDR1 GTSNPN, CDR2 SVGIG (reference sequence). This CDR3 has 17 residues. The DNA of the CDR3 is TGTGCCTGGAGTCGCCCCCCAACGGGGGCTTCCTACAATGAGCAGTTCTTC. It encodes CAWSRPPTGASYNEQFF.

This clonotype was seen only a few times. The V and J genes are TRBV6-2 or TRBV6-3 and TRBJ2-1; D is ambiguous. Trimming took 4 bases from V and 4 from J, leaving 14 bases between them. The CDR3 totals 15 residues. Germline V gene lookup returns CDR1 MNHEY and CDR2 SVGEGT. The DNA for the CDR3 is TGTGCCAGCAGTTTATCCGCTAATTTTTACAATGAGCAGTTCTTC. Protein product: CASSLSANFYNEQFF.

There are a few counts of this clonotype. This chain's CDR3 is CASSTRTSGSIGKNIQYF. DNA for the CDR3: TGTGCCAGCAGCACTCGGACTAGCGGGAGTATCGGCAAAAACATTCAGTACTTC. V usage is TRBV13 and J usage is TRBJ2-4, with TRBD2 identical over 13 bases. Germline V lookup: CDR1 PRHDT, CDR2 FYEKMQ (reference sequence). The CDR3 has 18 residues. The junction had 10 bases not matched to a gene; V was cut back by 5 bases and J by 3 bases.

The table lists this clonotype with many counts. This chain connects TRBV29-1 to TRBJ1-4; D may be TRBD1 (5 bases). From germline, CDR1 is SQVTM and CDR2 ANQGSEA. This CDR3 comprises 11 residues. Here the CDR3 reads CTRDEQEKLFF. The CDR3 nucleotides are TGCACCCGGGACGAACAAGAAAAACTGTTTTTT.